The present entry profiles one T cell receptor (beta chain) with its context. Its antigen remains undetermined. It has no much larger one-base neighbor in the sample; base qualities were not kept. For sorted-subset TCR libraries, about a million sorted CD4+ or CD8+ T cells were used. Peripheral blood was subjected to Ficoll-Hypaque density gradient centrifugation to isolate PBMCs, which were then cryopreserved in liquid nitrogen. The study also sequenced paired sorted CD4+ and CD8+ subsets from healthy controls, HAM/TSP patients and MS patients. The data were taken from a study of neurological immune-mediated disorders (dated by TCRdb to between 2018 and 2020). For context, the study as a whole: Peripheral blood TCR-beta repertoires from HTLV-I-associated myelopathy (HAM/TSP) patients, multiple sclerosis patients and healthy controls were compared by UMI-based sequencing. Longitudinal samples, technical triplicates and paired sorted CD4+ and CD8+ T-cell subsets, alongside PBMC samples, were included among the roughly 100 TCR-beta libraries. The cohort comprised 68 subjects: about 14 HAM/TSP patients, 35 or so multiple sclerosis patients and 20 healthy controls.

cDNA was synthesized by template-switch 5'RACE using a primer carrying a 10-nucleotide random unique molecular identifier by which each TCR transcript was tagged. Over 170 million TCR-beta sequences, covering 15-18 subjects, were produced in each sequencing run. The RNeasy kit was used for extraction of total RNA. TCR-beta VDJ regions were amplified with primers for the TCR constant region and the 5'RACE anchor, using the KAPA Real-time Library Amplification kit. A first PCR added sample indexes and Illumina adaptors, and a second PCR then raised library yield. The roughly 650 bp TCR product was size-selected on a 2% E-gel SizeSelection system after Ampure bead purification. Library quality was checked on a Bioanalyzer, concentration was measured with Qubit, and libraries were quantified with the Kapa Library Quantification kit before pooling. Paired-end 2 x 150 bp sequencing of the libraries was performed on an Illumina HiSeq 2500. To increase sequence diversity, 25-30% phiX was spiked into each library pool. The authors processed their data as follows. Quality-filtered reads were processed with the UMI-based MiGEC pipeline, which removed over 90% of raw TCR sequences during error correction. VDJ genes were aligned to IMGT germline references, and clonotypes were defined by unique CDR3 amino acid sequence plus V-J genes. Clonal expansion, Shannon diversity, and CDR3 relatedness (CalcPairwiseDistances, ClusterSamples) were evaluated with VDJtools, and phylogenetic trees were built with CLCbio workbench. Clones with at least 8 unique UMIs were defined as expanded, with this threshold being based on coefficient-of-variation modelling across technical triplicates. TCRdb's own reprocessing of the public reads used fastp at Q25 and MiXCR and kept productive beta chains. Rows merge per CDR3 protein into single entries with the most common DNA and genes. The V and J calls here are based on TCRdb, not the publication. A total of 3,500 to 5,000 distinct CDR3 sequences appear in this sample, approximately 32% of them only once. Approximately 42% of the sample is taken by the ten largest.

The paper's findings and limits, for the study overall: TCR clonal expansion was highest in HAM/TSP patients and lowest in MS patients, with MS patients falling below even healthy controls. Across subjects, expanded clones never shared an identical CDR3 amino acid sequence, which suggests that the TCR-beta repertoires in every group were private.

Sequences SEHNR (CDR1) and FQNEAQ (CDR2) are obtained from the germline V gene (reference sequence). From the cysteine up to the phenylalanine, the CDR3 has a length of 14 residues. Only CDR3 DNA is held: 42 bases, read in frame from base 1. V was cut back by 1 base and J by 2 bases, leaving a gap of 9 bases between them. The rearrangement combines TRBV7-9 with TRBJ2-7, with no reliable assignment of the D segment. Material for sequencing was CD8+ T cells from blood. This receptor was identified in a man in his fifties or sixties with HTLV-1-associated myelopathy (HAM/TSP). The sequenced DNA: TGTGCCAGCAGCTTAGGGTCGAAACCCTACGAGCAGTACTTC. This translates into CASSLGSKPYEQYF.